A single sample is the source of the 15 T cell receptor beta chains below, sequenced in a study of CD8+ T cells in alopecia areata. Treatment in this sample: oral pan-JAK inhibitor, 5-10 mg twice daily. Following extraction, RNA underwent reverse transcription to cDNA, which served as the sequencing template. This table comes from immunoSEQ multiplex PCR, and its TCRdb copy is limited to in-frame clones, with some not included. The table has some 120,000 clones, roughly 50% seen once. Sequenced material: CD8+ T cells sorted from blood, taken at week 24, from a patient treated with tofacitinib. The receptors stem from a human donor with alopecia areata.

The chain carries TRBV18 and TRBJ1-1, with D unclear. Between the trimmed V and J ends, which lost 2 bases and 3 bases, there was a span of 7 bases. Germline CDR1 is KGHSH and CDR2 is LQKENI. The CDR3 extends over 13 amino acids. This CDR3 reads CASSPGEHTEAFF. The DNA for the CDR3 is TGTGCCAGCTCACCAGGTGAACACACTGAAGCTTTCTTT.

In DNA form, the CDR3 reads TGCAGCGTTGAGGCCGGGACAGGCCGTCCCGGGGAGCTGTTTTTT. Translation gives CSVEAGTGRPGELFF. The chain links TRBV29-1 to TRBJ2-2; TRBD1 matches at 8 bases. The J segment lost 6 bases and the V segment lost 3 bases, leaving 9 bases of the junction unmatched. Germline values: CDR1 SQVTM, CDR2 ANQGSEA. The CDR3 sequence is 15 residues long.

This clone was observed a handful of times. The DNA for the CDR3 is TGCAGCGTTACACAGGGGGCGCTGAACAATGAGCAGTTCTTC. As protein: CSVTQGALNNEQFF. This sequence joins TRBV29-1 and TRBJ2-1; TRBD1 aligns across 9 bases. V was clipped by 5 bases and J by 5 bases; unmatched bases: 7. This CDR3 is 14 amino acids long. Germline V gene lookup returns CDR1 SQVTM and CDR2 ANQGSEA.

This chain connects TRBV27 to TRBJ1-5; D is ambiguous. The V gene's germline CDR1 is MNHEY and CDR2 SMNVEV (reference sequence). V was pared by 3 bases and J by 6 bases, with 15 bases between. The CDR3 runs to 15 residues. The CDR3 DNA follows: TGTGCCAGCAGTTTGTATAGGGTTGAAGGTCAGCCCCAGCATTTT. Encoded protein: CASSLYRVEGQPQHF.

V usage is TRBV29-1 and J usage is TRBJ2-3, with 7 bases that match TRBD1. The CDR3 loop spans 15 amino acids. Germline V CDR1 and CDR2: SQVTM, ANQGSEA. The ends lost 2 bases at V and 6 bases at J; junction bases unmatched: 11. The CDR3 DNA reads TGCAGCGTTGAATTTCGACAGGGCGGTGTGGATACGCAGTATTTT. Protein: CSVEFRQGGVDTQYF.

Here the CDR3 reads CSVEDPAGVDNEQFF. CDR3 bases: TGCAGCGTTGAAGATCCAGCGGGGGTTGACAATGAGCAGTTCTTC. This rearrangement joins TRBV29-1 to TRBJ2-1; the match to TRBD2 covers 8 bases. Germline V gives CDR1 SQVTM, CDR2 ANQGSEA. CDR3 length: 15 residues. With 0 bases clipped from V and 5 bases from J, the junction kept 6 bases outside the gene matches.

The rearrangement joins TRBV30 to TRBJ2-7; TRBD2 matches 9 bases. The length of the CDR3 is 14 residues. The trim removed 6 bases at V and 2 bases at J, leaving 8 bases unmatched. CDR1 is GTSNPN and CDR2 is SVGIG in the germline V gene (reference sequence). The CDR3 sequence is CACIIGLAPYEQYF. The CDR3 DNA reads TGTGCCTGTATCATCGGACTAGCGCCCTACGAGCAGTACTTC.

This clone has a handful of counts. The CDR3 region is CATSRSRTVNTEAFF. The CDR3 region has the DNA TGTGCCACCAGCAGATCGAGGACAGTGAACACTGAAGCTTTCTTT. V is TRBV15 and J is TRBJ1-1, with a weak D call TRBD1 (6 bases). With 2 bases removed from V and 0 bases from J, the gap between germline ends came to 10 bases. The CDR3 loop spans 15 amino acids. Germline values: CDR1 LNHNV, CDR2 YYDKDF (reference sequence).

The genes are TRBV25-1 and TRBJ1-2, with a tentative D call TRBD1 (5 bases). The V end was cut by 3 bases, the J end by 4 bases, with 12 bases between. The germline CDR1 and CDR2 sequences are MGHDK and SYGVNS. The CDR3 loop spans 14 amino acids. The CDR3 DNA sequence: TGTGCCAGCAGTGAGCGCAGGGATGGCTATGGCTACACCTTC. The encoded protein is CASSERRDGYGYTF.

This clone was detected only a few times. V usage is TRBV7-9 and J usage is TRBJ2-7, with unresolved D. V gave up 7 bases and J gave up 0 bases, with 13 bases separating them. Germline CDR1 SEHNR, CDR2 FQNEAQ (reference sequence). The CDR3 runs 14 residues. CDR3 nucleotides: TGTGCCAGCACCTCTTCAGAACACTCCTACGAGCAGTACTTC. It encodes CASTSSEHSYEQYF.

V and J are TRBV5-1 and TRBJ2-1, with a weak D call TRBD1 (6 bases). V was clipped by 0 bases and J by 4 bases, with 11 bases between them. The CDR3 is 15 residues long. Germline CDR1 is SGHRS and CDR2 is YFSETQ. The CDR3 bases are TGCGCCAGCAGCTTGGGTGGGACATATTACAATGAGCAGTTCTTC. Residues: CASSLGGTYYNEQFF.

The V call is TRBV28, the J call TRBJ2-2; 7 bases align to TRBD1. The CDR3 consists of 13 residues. The germline V gene has CDR1 MDHEN and CDR2 SYDVKM. The ends lost 6 bases at V and 3 bases at J; junction bases unmatched: 1. The CDR3 region is CASRGTDTGELFF. DNA for the CDR3: TGTGCCAGCAGGGGGACAGACACCGGGGAGCTGTTTTTT.

This chain uses TRBV6-5 with TRBJ2-3, with 7 positions matching TRBD2. V gave up 4 bases and J gave up 0 bases; unmatched junction bases: 1. Germline lookup yields CDR1 MNHEY and CDR2 SVGAGI. The CDR3 consists of 14 residues. The CDR3 sequence: CASSSGGSTDTQYF. For the CDR3, the DNA is TGTGCCAGCAGTTCCGGGGGGAGCACAGATACGCAGTATTTT.

The chain couples TRBV29-1 to TRBJ2-7; D might be TRBD1 or TRBD2, each matching 6 bases. The V end lost 1 base, the J end lost 4 bases, and 11 bases lay between the germline ends. The CDR3 extends over 13 amino acids. Germline CDR1 SQVTM, CDR2 ANQGSEA. The CDR3 protein is CSVEATGGYEQYF. The CDR3 region has the DNA TGCAGCGTTGAAGCGACAGGAGGGTACGAGCAGTACTTC.

This chain links TRBV7-9 with TRBJ2-3; 7 bases align to TRBD2. V dropped 5 bases and J dropped 6; count of bases not matched to a gene: 8. CDR3 size: 14 residues. CDR1 SEHNR and CDR2 FQNEAQ come from the germline V gene (reference sequence). Here the CDR3 reads CASSRLGEGDTQYF. The CDR3 coding sequence is TGTGCCAGCAGCCGTCTAGGGGAGGGCGATACGCAGTATTTT.